Presented here are 14 T cell receptor beta chains from one specimen sequenced in a study of blood T cell repertoires in COVID-19 (dated by TCRdb to between 2020 and 2021). Receptor libraries were prepared by the immunoSEQ multiplex PCR assay. TCRdb took over this immuneACCESS table, retaining in-frame rearrangements with V and J assigned. Such tables are incomplete; in checked studies, under half of the missing clones stem from an unresolved V gene, and the remainder is unexplained. This sample holds 180,000 or so clones; around 79% were observed only once. The ten biggest clones cover approximately 11% of the sample. Sequencing used PBMCs or T cells enriched from blood (not recorded which). The receptor set was obtained from a man over 45 who had recovered from COVID-19.

V gene TRBV5-6 combines with J gene TRBJ2-6; the D gene is possibly TRBD1 (6 bases). Trimming pared 7 bases from V and 4 bases from J, leaving 21 bases between. CDR1 is SGHDT and CDR2 is YYEEEE in the germline V gene. This CDR3 contains 17 residues. The CDR3 sequence: CASSHGTSSWGANVLTF. Here the CDR3 DNA reads TGTGCCAGCTCCCACGGGACATCTAGCTGGGGGGCCAACGTCCTGACTTTC. Based on the CDR3 plus reference TRBV5-6 and TRBJ2-6, the full variable domain is DAGVTQSPTHLIKTRGQQVTLRCSPKSGHDTVSWYQQALGQGPQFIFQYYEEEERQRGNFPDRFSGHQFPNYSSELNVNALLLGDSALYLCASSHGTSSWGANVLTFGAGSRLTVL.

CDR3 coding DNA: TGTGCTGCAGGGGGATTTAAGGGGTACACTGAAGCTTTCTTT. It specifies CAAGGFKGYTEAFF. The chain combines TRBV28 with TRBJ1-1; 7 nucleotides agree with TRBD1. In germline, CDR1 is MDHEN, CDR2 SYDVKM. There are 14 residues in the CDR3.

Only a few counts were recorded for this clone. The chain is built from TRBV3-1 (or the pseudogene TRBV3-2) and TRBJ1-6; 7 bases are a match to TRBD1. The CDR3 has 15 amino acids. The germline V gene has CDR1 LGHDT and CDR2 YNNKEL (reference sequence). Trimming removed 6 bases from V and 10 bases from J; junction bases left unmatched: 12. The CDR3 DNA follows: TGTGCCAGCAGAGGGACAGTGGGGTCGGGATCACCCCTCCACTTT. It yields the protein CASRGTVGSGSPLHF.

J is TRBJ2-1 and V is TRBV11-3, with TRBD1 identical over 8 bases. Germline CDR1 reads SGHNT; CDR2 reads YENEEA. The trim removed 4 bases at V and 2 bases at J, leaving 13 bases unmatched. This CDR3 comprises 18 residues. CDR3 coding DNA: TGTGCCAGCAGCTCATCAGGGGGCAGAGGGAGGACCTACAATGAGCAGTTCTTC. Translation: CASSSSGGRGRTYNEQFF.

The CDR3 reads CASSLTGRLAVNTGELFF. The CDR3 DNA is TGTGCCAGCAGTTTAACAGGGCGTCTAGCGGTGAACACCGGGGAGCTGTTTTTT. The gene calls are TRBV27 and TRBJ2-2, with D perhaps matching TRBD2 (7 bases). The CDR3 consists of 18 residues. The V gene's germline CDR1 is MNHEY and CDR2 SMNVEV (reference sequence). V shed 2 bases and J shed 1 base, with 17 bases lying between them.

This chain links TRBV7-2 with TRBJ2-7; possibly TRBD1 for D (5 bases). The germline V gene has CDR1 SGHTA and CDR2 FQGNSA. This CDR3 is built from 14 residues. V was trimmed by 2 bases and J by 3 bases, leaving 11 bases between them. Here the CDR3 DNA reads TGTGCCAGCAGCTTATCAGCGCAGGGCTACGAGCAGTACTTC. Translation: CASSLSAQGYEQYF. The variable domain in full, with the rest retrieved from reference TRBV7-2 and TRBJ2-7, is GAGVSQSPSNKVTEKGKDVELRCDPISGHTALYWYRQSLGQGLEFLIYFQGNSAPDKSGLPSDRFSAERTGGSVSTLTIQRTQQEDSAVYLCASSLSAQGYEQYFGPGTRLTVT.

This rearrangement joins TRBV12-3 or TRBV12-4 to TRBJ1-3, with D perhaps TRBD1 (5 bases). The CDR3 consists of 13 residues. V was cut by 6 bases and J by 4 bases, with 10 bases left in between. CDR3 nucleotide sequence: TGTGCCAGCAGCAGGGCGGGGGGAAACACCATATATTTT. Protein sequence: CASSRAGGNTIYF.

The rearrangement uses TRBV7-3 and TRBJ1-1; a weak D match, TRBD1 (5 bases). The CDR3 length is 14 residues. The V and J ends lost 5 bases and 10 bases respectively, with 20 bases between them. Germline assignment: CDR1 SGHTA and CDR2 FQGTGA. CDR3 protein: CASSMAGVGTGAFF. As DNA, the CDR3 is TGTGCCAGCAGCATGGCAGGAGTGGGTACAGGAGCTTTCTTT.

The rearrangement uses TRBV7-9 and TRBJ2-5; D might be TRBD2 (6 bases). The ends were cut back, 2 bases at V and 5 bases at J, with 12 bases in the middle. CDR1 and CDR2 (germline): SEHNR, FQNEAQ (reference sequence). The CDR3 is made up of 14 amino acids. Written as DNA, the CDR3 is TGTGCCAGCAGCTTAAACGGCGGGGAGGAGACCCAGTACTTC. Translating gives CASSLNGGEETQYF. Complete variable domain (other parts from reference TRBV7-9 and TRBJ2-5): DTGVSQNPRHKITKRGQNVTFRCDPISEHNRLYWYRQTLGQGPEFLTYFQNEAQLEKSRLLSDRFSAERPKGSFSTLEIQRTEQGDSAMYLCASSLNGGEETQYFGPGTRLLVL.

This clone showed up just once. The junction shows a germline mismatch at one end, possibly a read error. The chain couples TRBV7-7 to TRBJ2-3, with 11 bases that match TRBD2. The CDR3 totals 15 residues. Germline assignment: CDR1 SSHAT and CDR2 FNYEAQ (reference sequence). The CDR3 DNA reads TGTGCTAGCAGCTTAGGTAGCGGGAGGGGAGATACGCAGTATTTT. Translating it yields CASSLGSGRGDTQYF.

The chain employs TRBV5-4 and TRBJ2-1; the D gene is possibly TRBD1 (6 bases). Germline V lookup: CDR1 SGHNT, CDR2 YYREEE (reference sequence). The CDR3 spans 16 residues. V dropped 4 bases and J dropped 5 bases, with 19 bases sitting between them. This CDR3 reads CASSLTTGFVDNEQFF. CDR3 DNA: TGTGCCAGCAGCCTAACAACAGGGTTCGTCGACAATGAGCAGTTCTTC.

The chain carries TRBV14 and TRBJ2-7; D gene ambiguous. This CDR3 is 13 amino acids long. V gave up 4 bases and J gave up 1 base, with 8 bases separating them. Germline CDR1 reads SGHDN; CDR2 reads FVKESK. Written as DNA, the CDR3 is TGTGCCAGCAGCCGGGCCAGTTCCTACGAGCAGTACTTC. Protein product: CASSRASSYEQYF.

The chain recombines TRBV7-2 with TRBJ2-3, with D perhaps matching TRBD1 (5 bases). Looked up from germline, CDR1 is SGHTA and CDR2 is FQGNSA. This CDR3 has 14 residues. V lost 3 bases and J lost 4, with 11 bases in between. The CDR3 sequence is CASSFTAGSDTQYF. DNA for the CDR3: TGTGCCAGCAGCTTCACAGCAGGGTCAGATACGCAGTATTTT.

The chain is built from TRBV28 and TRBJ1-3; no clear D gene. The CDR3 has 16 amino acids. The V gene lost 2 bases and the J gene lost 0 bases, with 11 bases spanning the gap. Germline V gene data show CDR1 as MDHEN and CDR2 as SYDVKM. CDR3 residues: CASSLSWLASGNTIYF. In DNA, the CDR3 is TGTGCCAGCAGTTTAAGTTGGCTGGCCTCTGGAAACACCATATATTTT.